This TCR beta chain came from a study of blood T cell repertoires in COVID-19. Background on the study: Acute and convalescent COVID-19 specimens originated in the United States, Italy and Spain. In each case, the material was cDNA or gDNA derived from T cells, B-cell-depleted T cells, or PBMCs.

Per the authors' pipeline: Estimation of nucleated cell counts relied on the amplification of reference gene primers. Data came from immunoSEQ multiplex PCR; TCRdb stores just in-frame clones and leaves some out. V, J and clone size derive from that table, while D and trimming were established from the DNA sequence. This repertoire shows fewer than 500,000 clones, approximately 90% found once; its top ten account for 1.4%. The specimen sequenced was peripheral blood. This TCR was sampled from a woman in her 30s with active or convalescent COVID-19.

The CDR3 loop reads CASSQEAVLYGYTF. CDR3 in DNA: TGCGCCAGCAGCCAAGAAGCGGTGCTCTATGGCTACACCTTC. The rearrangement uses TRBV4-1 and TRBJ1-2; D is unresolved. The CDR3 contains 14 residues. V was cut by 0 bases and J by 4 bases, with 9 bases left in between. CDR1 MGHRA and CDR2 YSYEKL come from the germline V gene.